Below, 31 T cell receptor beta chains from the same sample are listed, as sequenced in a study of blood T cell repertoires in COVID-19. The assay was immunoSEQ multiplex PCR, and TCRdb's table has in-frame clones only and misses some. The sample has about 66,000 clones; around 89% are singletons. Sequencing was carried out using peripheral blood. Every receptor here comes from a woman aged 70 to 79 with acute or convalescent COVID-19.

The chain has TRBV5-1 and TRBJ2-7, with 10 bases lining up with TRBD2. CDR1 is SGHRS and CDR2 is YFSETQ in the germline V gene. This CDR3 contains 15 residues. The V gene end was trimmed by 0 bases and the J gene end by 1 base; junction bases not matched to a gene: 1. CDR3 coding DNA: TGCGCCAGCAGCTTGGTAGCGGGAGGATCCTACGAGCAGTACTTC. Translating it yields CASSLVAGGSYEQYF.

The chain combines TRBV2 with TRBJ1-5, with 7 bases aligning to TRBD1. The CDR3 is 18 amino acids. The V gene end was trimmed by 6 bases and the J gene end by 0 bases; junction bases not matched to a gene: 14. Per germline, CDR1 SNHLY and CDR2 FYNNEI. The CDR3 loop reads CASSRDSPYLYSNQPQHF. In DNA, the CDR3 is TGTGCCAGCAGCCGGGACAGCCCCTATTTGTATAGCAATCAGCCCCAGCATTTT.

This sequence joins TRBV2 and TRBJ1-6; 7 bases fit TRBD1. V lost 6 bases, J lost 7 bases, and 9 bases stayed unmatched. The CDR3 length is 15 residues. From germline, CDR1 is SNHLY and CDR2 FYNNEI. CDR3 bases: TGTGCCAGCAGGTACCCGGGACAGAAAAATTCACCCCTCCACTTT. Translating it yields CASRYPGQKNSPLHF.

This rearrangement joins TRBV30 to TRBJ1-6; 8 bases align to TRBD1. There are 18 residues in the CDR3. The trim removed 2 bases at V and 4 bases at J, leaving 13 bases unmatched. The germline V gene encodes CDR1 GTSNPN and CDR2 SVGIG (reference sequence). The CDR3 DNA reads TGTGCCTGGAGTATGGCAGGGGGCGCGAAAATATATAATTCACCCCTCCACTTT. This codes for CAWSMAGGAKIYNSPLHF.

This chain uses TRBV2 with TRBJ2-6, with D tentatively TRBD1 (5 bases). Trimming left V 7 bases short and J 4 bases short, with 17 bases between. CDR3 length equals 16 residues. Germline CDR1 SNHLY, CDR2 FYNNEI. CDR3 bases: TGTGCCAGCACCCAAAGGCTAGGGGTGGGGGCCAACGTCCTGACTTTC. The encoded protein is CASTQRLGVGANVLTF.

The chain couples TRBV24-1 to TRBJ2-1, with 7 bases that match TRBD2. V was pared by 0 bases and J by 6 bases, with 7 bases of the junction left unmatched. This CDR3 has 16 amino acids. Germline-derived CDR1 and CDR2 are KGHDR and SFDVKD. CDR3 bases: TGTGCCACCAGTGATTTGAAGCGGGACTACGGCAATGAGCAGTTCTTC. It translates to CATSDLKRDYGNEQFF.

V gene TRBV7-2 combines with J gene TRBJ2-1; 15 bases align to TRBD2. The V gene end was trimmed by 2 bases and the J gene end by 3 bases; junction bases not matched to a gene: 5. CDR3 size: 18 residues. Germline CDR1 SGHTA, CDR2 FQGNSA. Here the CDR3 DNA reads TGTGCCAGCAGCTTAAGGACTAGCGGGAGGGCGGTCTACAATGAGCAGTTCTTC. The encoded protein is CASSLRTSGRAVYNEQFF.

As DNA, the CDR3 is TGTGCCAGCAGTTTAAAAGGCCCCCCAAGGAGGGATGAGCAGTTCTTC. It specifies CASSLKGPPRRDEQFF. The chain carries TRBV27 and TRBJ2-1, with D possibly being TRBD2 (6 bases). This CDR3 is built from 16 residues. V lost 2 bases, J lost 8 bases, and 19 bases lay in between. The germline V gene has CDR1 MNHEY and CDR2 SMNVEV (reference sequence).

This chain uses TRBV12-3 or TRBV12-4 with TRBJ1-1; a weak D match, TRBD1 (5 bases). There are 13 residues in the CDR3. V lost 4 bases to trimming and J lost 5 bases, with 11 bases between them. The CDR3: CASSSGMGTEAFF. CDR3 bases: TGTGCCAGCAGTTCAGGGATGGGAACTGAAGCTTTCTTT.

The chain carries TRBV9 and TRBJ1-3; 8 nucleotides align to TRBD1. Per the germline V gene, CDR1 is SGDLS and CDR2 is YYNGEE. This CDR3 region has 16 residues. The J segment lost 2 bases and the V segment lost 4 bases, leaving 8 bases of the junction unmatched. As DNA, the CDR3 is TGTGCCAGCAGCACCGGACAGGGCTTCACTGGAAACACCATATATTTT. Translating it yields CASSTGQGFTGNTIYF. Full variable domain (remainder filled in from reference TRBV9 and TRBJ1-3): DSGVTQTPKHLITATGQRVTLRCSPRSGDLSVYWYQQSLDQGLQFLIQYYNGEERAKGNILERFSAQQFPDLHSELNLSSLELGDSALYFCASSTGQGFTGNTIYFGEGSWLTVV.

V and J are TRBV9 and TRBJ2-2; TRBD1 matches 8 bases. V gave up 3 bases and J gave up 1 base; unmatched junction bases: 5. Germline CDR1 SGDLS, CDR2 YYNGEE. This CDR3 is 16 amino acids long. The CDR3 coding sequence is TGTGCCAGCAGCGGGACAGGGCCCCAGAACACCGGGGAGCTGTTTTTT. It translates to CASSGTGPQNTGELFF.

CDR3 bases: TGTGCCAGCAGCCCTGGGGCCTTAGCCAAAAACATTCAGTACTTC. Its protein is CASSPGALAKNIQYF. The chain employs TRBV5-6 and TRBJ2-4, with a weak D call TRBD1 (5 bases). Germline V gene lookup returns CDR1 SGHDT and CDR2 YYEEEE. With 4 bases removed from V and 0 bases from J, the gap between germline ends came to 11 bases. This CDR3 is built from 15 residues.

V gene TRBV28 combines with J gene TRBJ1-1; 7 bases match TRBD1. CDR1 and CDR2 (germline): MDHEN, SYDVKM. The CDR3 has 15 residues. The J segment lost 1 base and the V segment lost 6 bases, leaving 8 bases of the junction unmatched. The CDR3 nucleotides read TGTGCCAGCAGCCGAACGGACAGGAAGAACACTGAAGCTTTCTTT. Translating it yields CASSRTDRKNTEAFF.

The CDR3 bases are TGTGCCAGCAGTTACTCAGGGGTTAGATATGGCTACACCTTC. This sequence encodes CASSYSGVRYGYTF. The chain combines TRBV6-2 or TRBV6-3 with TRBJ1-2; D perhaps matches TRBD1 (5 bases). The CDR3 spans 14 residues. Trimming removed 0 bases at V and 5 bases at J, with 10 bases between. Germline CDR1 is MNHEY and CDR2 is SVGEGT.

This chain's CDR3 is CASSRPANPIYGYTF. Here the CDR3 DNA reads TGCGCCAGCAGCCGGCCCGCCAACCCCATCTATGGCTACACCTTC. The genes are TRBV4-1 and TRBJ1-2; D is undetermined. The germline V and J ends were trimmed by 4 bases and 4 bases, with 16 bases remaining between them. The CDR3 has 15 amino acids. From germline, CDR1 is MGHRA and CDR2 YSYEKL.

The chain recombines TRBV19 with TRBJ1-2; D perhaps matches TRBD1 (6 bases). The CDR3 totals 13 residues. CDR1 and CDR2 (germline): LNHDA, SQIVND (reference sequence). V lost 7 bases and J lost 0, with 9 bases in between. Here the CDR3 DNA reads TGTGCCAGTATTGACAGGACTAACTATGGCTACACCTTC. It specifies CASIDRTNYGYTF.

The chain links TRBV19 to TRBJ2-7; 7 bases map to TRBD1. CDR1 LNHDA and CDR2 SQIVND come from the germline V gene (reference sequence). Trimming removed 6 bases from V and 0 bases from J; junction bases left unmatched: 5. The CDR3 totals 14 residues. The CDR3 here is CASRPRGSSYEQYF. The CDR3, as DNA: TGTGCCAGTAGGCCCAGGGGGAGCTCCTACGAGCAGTACTTC.

The chain combines TRBV6-1 with TRBJ2-7; the match to TRBD2 covers 7 bases. The V gene's germline CDR1 is MNHNS and CDR2 SASEGT. Losses at the gene ends were 2 bases for V and 0 bases for J; bases not matched to a gene: 1. The CDR3 loop spans 14 amino acids. CDR3 sequence: CASSEWGGSYEQYF. Written as DNA, the CDR3 is TGTGCCAGCAGTGAATGGGGGGGCTCCTACGAGCAGTACTTC.

The rearrangement links TRBV24-1 to TRBJ2-7; D is unresolved. CDR1 KGHDR and CDR2 SFDVKD come from the germline V gene. V shed 3 bases and J shed 3 bases, with 14 bases lying between them. CDR3 length: 15 amino acids. Here the CDR3 reads CATSDPAQPDYEQYF. In nucleotides, the CDR3 is TGTGCCACCAGTGATCCCGCACAGCCCGACTACGAGCAGTACTTC.

The genes are TRBV7-3 and TRBJ2-3, with D uncertain. CDR3 length: 15 amino acids. Germline loops: CDR1 SGHTA, CDR2 FQGTGA. V was trimmed by 6 bases and J by 2 bases, leaving 15 bases between them. The CDR3 is CASSSLHGSTDTQYF. The CDR3 DNA follows: TGTGCCAGCAGTTCCCTTCACGGGTCCACAGATACGCAGTATTTT.

The J gene is TRBJ2-2, the V gene TRBV7-2; 14 positions agree with TRBD2. The junction had 6 bases not matched to a gene; V was cut back by 4 bases and J by 5 bases. The V gene's germline CDR1 is SGHTA and CDR2 FQGNSA. The length of the CDR3 is 17 residues. The CDR3 is CASSSGTSGRRTGELFF. CDR3 in DNA: TGTGCCAGCAGCTCCGGGACTAGCGGGAGACGAACCGGGGAGCTGTTTTTT.

The V and J genes are TRBV7-2 and TRBJ2-2; TRBD2 matches at 9 bases. The CDR3 consists of 17 residues. The germline CDR1 and CDR2 sequences are SGHTA and FQGNSA. The trim removed 2 bases at V and 1 base at J, leaving 5 bases unmatched. CDR3 bases: TGTGCCAGCAGCTTAAGGGTTAGCGGGGGGAACACCGGGGAGCTGTTTTTT. This codes for CASSLRVSGGNTGELFF.

As for this clone: The junction departs from germline at one end; a sequencing error may be responsible. The chain links TRBV19 to TRBJ1-2, with TRBD1 matching over 11 bases. This CDR3 has 17 amino acids. CDR1 and CDR2 (germline): LNHDA, SQIVND (reference sequence). The CDR3 region is CASSSGTGGVSAYRYTF. The DNA of the CDR3 is TGTGCCTCGTCATCCGGGACAGGGGGAGTTTCAGCCTATCGCTACACCTTC.

The chain is built from TRBV27 and TRBJ2-1; 7 bases are a match to TRBD2. The CDR3 length is 14 residues. J lost 7 bases, V lost 7 bases, and 10 bases had no gene match. CDR1 and CDR2 from the germline V gene are MNHEY and SMNVEV (reference sequence). CDR3 nucleotide sequence: TGTGCCAGCACGCAACGGGAGGAATCGAATGAGCAGTTCTTC. Translating gives CASTQREESNEQFF.

A single count supports this clone. The rearrangement joins TRBV27 to TRBJ2-3; D perhaps matches TRBD2 (7 bases). The CDR3 sequence is 16 residues long. V was pared by 5 bases and J by 0 bases, with 15 bases between. From germline, CDR1 is MNHEY and CDR2 SMNVEV (reference sequence). CDR3 DNA sequence: TGTGCCAGCAGTAAGGGGGAGGGGACTAGCACAGATACGCAGTATTTT. Its protein is CASSKGEGTSTDTQYF.

This chain links TRBV7-2 with TRBJ2-7; TRBD1 matches at 8 bases. The CDR3 spans 14 residues. Trimming took 4 bases from V and 6 from J; bases not matched to a gene: 8. Germline V gene data show CDR1 as SGHTA and CDR2 as FQGNSA. Written as DNA, the CDR3 is TGTGCCAGCAGCTCGGACAGGGCCCCGAGCGAGCAGTACTTC. Its translation: CASSSDRAPSEQYF. The full variable domain, with the rest looked up from reference TRBV7-2 and TRBJ2-7, is GAGVSQSPSNKVTEKGKDVELRCDPISGHTALYWYRQSLGQGLEFLIYFQGNSAPDKSGLPSDRFSAERTGGSVSTLTIQRTQQEDSAVYLCASSSDRAPSEQYFGPGTRLTVT.

Here the CDR3 reads CASSLNRGSSYEQYF. DNA for the CDR3: TGTGCCAGCAGCTTAAACAGGGGGAGCTCCTACGAGCAGTACTTC. This sequence joins TRBV7-6 and TRBJ2-7; TRBD1 matches at 8 bases. This CDR3 contains 15 residues. The V gene's germline CDR1 is SGHVS and CDR2 FNYEAQ. Trimming took 2 bases from V and 0 from J; bases not matched to a gene: 3.

This clone was seen more than once but under ten times. V usage is TRBV14 and J usage is TRBJ1-3, with TRBD1 as a possible D gene (5 bases). The V and J ends lost 6 bases and 0 bases respectively, with 15 bases between them. The CDR3 runs 16 residues. Germline loops: CDR1 SGHDN, CDR2 FVKESK. The CDR3 coding sequence is TGTGCCAGCAGTCCCGGGACTCTTGCCTCTGGAAACACCATATATTTT. Amino acid sequence: CASSPGTLASGNTIYF.

The CDR3 spells CASSSGFGYTF. For the CDR3, the DNA is TGTGCCAGCAGTTCAGGGTTTGGCTACACCTTC. The rearrangement joins TRBV7-9 to TRBJ1-2, with D possibly being TRBD1 (5 bases). The CDR3 loop spans 11 amino acids. Germline lookup yields CDR1 SEHNR and CDR2 FQNEAQ (reference sequence). Trimming removed 6 bases at V and 7 bases at J, with 9 bases between.

The V call is TRBV6-4, the J call TRBJ2-7; 14 nucleotides line up with TRBD2. This CDR3 region has 17 residues. CDR1 is MRHNA and CDR2 is SNTAGT in the germline V gene. The V and J ends lost 3 bases and 7 bases, in that order; junction bases with no gene match: 11. CDR3 sequence (DNA): TGTGCCAGCAGTGATCCTCGGGGGACTAGCGGGAGAGGTGAGCAGTACTTC. It translates to CASSDPRGTSGRGEQYF.

The chain couples TRBV7-9 to TRBJ1-1; D might be TRBD1 (5 bases). The CDR3 is 12 residues long. Trimming took off 6 bases at V and 8 bases at J, with 13 bases between the two ends. Germline-derived CDR1 and CDR2 are SEHNR and FQNEAQ (reference sequence). The CDR3 protein is CASSPGLREAFF. In DNA, the CDR3 is TGTGCCAGCAGTCCGGGACTCCGGGAAGCTTTCTTT.